This section outlines one TCR beta chain sequence together with its context. Its antigen remains unidentified. These data are taken from a study of T-cell memory formation after mild COVID-19. Notes on the study in general: Nothing showed for sure that second-wave clones peaking on day 37 were SARS-CoV-2 specific.

Trimming took 2 bases from V and 5 from J, leaving 6 bases between them. Germline V gives CDR1 GTSNPN, CDR2 SVGIG (reference sequence). The CDR3 is 11 residues long. Barcoded TCR alpha and TCR beta cDNA libraries with UMIs came from 5'RACE using constant-segment primers. In TCRdb, the 5' RACE reads were re-called with MiXCR into one record per CDR3 protein. This repertoire shows 150,000 to 200,000 distinct CDR3 sequences, more than 15% found once; its top ten account for 2% to 2.5%. The sequenced material came from PBMCs or a T cell subset sorted from them (not recorded which). This TCR was sampled from an adult woman who had mild COVID-19 (a few samples of this study predate the infection). Cell type and time point are not known. This chain joins TRBV30 and TRBJ2-5, with unresolved D. The CDR3 protein is CAWSSPETQYF. CDR3 nucleotide sequence: TGTGCCTGGAGTAGTCCTGAGACCCAGTACTTC.